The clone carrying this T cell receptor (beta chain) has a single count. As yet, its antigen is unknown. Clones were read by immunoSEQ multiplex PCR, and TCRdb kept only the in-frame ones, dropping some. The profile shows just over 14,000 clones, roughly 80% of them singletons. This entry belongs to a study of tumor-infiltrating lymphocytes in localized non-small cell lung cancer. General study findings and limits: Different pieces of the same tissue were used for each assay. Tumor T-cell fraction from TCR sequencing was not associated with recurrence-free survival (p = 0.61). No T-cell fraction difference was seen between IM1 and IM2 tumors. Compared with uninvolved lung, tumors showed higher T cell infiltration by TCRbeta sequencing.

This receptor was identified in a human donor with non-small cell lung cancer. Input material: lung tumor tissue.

The CDR3 is CASSSGSPYEQYF. For the CDR3, the DNA is TGTGCCAGCAGCAGCGGGAGCCCTTACGAGCAGTACTTC. This chain joins TRBV7-2 and TRBJ2-7; 8 nucleotides match TRBD2. Germline CDR1 SGHTA, CDR2 FQGNSA. J lost 4 bases, V lost 5 bases, and 4 bases had no gene match. This CDR3 region has 13 residues.